This T cell receptor (beta chain) was captured in a study of CD4 T cells in relation to SARS-CoV-2 and coronaviruses. Study information: ViraFEST: roughly 10-day antigen culture of PBMCs, then TCR beta CDR3 sequencing. Whole-study results and caveats: SARS-CoV-2-driven expansion was significantly weaker in crossreactive than monoreactive clones.

A note on this clone: What it recognizes is unknown.

This CDR3 is built from 15 residues. CDR1 is MDHEN and CDR2 is SYDVKM in the germline V gene. With 4 bases clipped from V and 3 bases from J, the junction kept 8 bases outside the gene matches. The assay was immunoSEQ multiplex PCR, and TCRdb's table has in-frame clones only and misses some. The data contain fewer than 25,000 clones, around four fifths of them seen just once; the ten biggest clones take up less than 20%. Unexposed donor CD4+ T cells date from about 2011-2018, before the COVID-19 pandemic. The cells were cultured for roughly 11 days before CD4+ T cells were isolated. On days 3 and 7, cultures got half fresh IL-2 medium.

The sample comprised CD4+ T cells from PBMCs, cultured in vitro. The chain joins TRBV28 to TRBJ1-1, with TRBD1 matching over 7 bases. The TCR sequence derives from a human donor in good health. In DNA form, the CDR3 reads TGTGCCAGCAGTTCCCTGGGACAGAGCGACACTGAAGCTTTCTTT. Translating gives CASSSLGQSDTEAFF. Supplemented by reference TRBV28 and TRBJ1-1, the full variable domain reads DVKVTQSSRYLVKRTGEKVFLECVQDMDHENMFWYRQDPGLGLRLIYFSYDVKMKEKGDIPEGYSVSREKKERFSLILESASTNQTSMYLCASSSLGQSDTEAFFGQGTRLTVV.